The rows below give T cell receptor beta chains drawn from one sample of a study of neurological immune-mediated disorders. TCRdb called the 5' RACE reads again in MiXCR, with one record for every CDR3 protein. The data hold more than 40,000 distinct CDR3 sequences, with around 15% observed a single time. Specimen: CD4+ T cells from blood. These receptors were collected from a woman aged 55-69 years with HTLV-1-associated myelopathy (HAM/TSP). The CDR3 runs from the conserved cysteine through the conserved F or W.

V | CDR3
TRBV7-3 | CASSRTWTDSPDTQYF
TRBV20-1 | CSYRGQGGYTF
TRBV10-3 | CAISESKAQETQYF
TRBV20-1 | CSASQGGYGVNTEAFF
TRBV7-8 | CASSARDSQETQYF
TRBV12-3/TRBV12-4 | CARNPPNTDTQYF
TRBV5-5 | CASSLTAPGELFF
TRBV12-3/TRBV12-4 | CASSRSTGTNEKLFF
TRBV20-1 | CSAPDNYGYTF
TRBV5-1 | CASKAGGRLSYEQYF
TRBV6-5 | CASSYSDPRTSGGLYNEQFF
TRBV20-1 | CSARAPGQGGETQYF
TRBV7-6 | CASSRSGPDFGEQFF
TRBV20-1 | CSARLAGGHNEQFF
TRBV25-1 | CASSPTGPYGYTF
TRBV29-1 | CSVRTDQETQYF
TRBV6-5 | CASSYRLGETQYF
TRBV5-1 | CASRETHGTDTQYF
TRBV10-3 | CAISVSGRLAGAAFTDTQYF
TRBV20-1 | CSASSERLNSPLHF
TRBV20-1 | CSAYRGSGTDTQYF
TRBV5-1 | CASSMRVGPETQYF
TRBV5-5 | CASSYPGTGNVEQYF
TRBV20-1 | CSARDLSGRAADTQYF
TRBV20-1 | CSARVPVIEGTDTQYF
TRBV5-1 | CASSRDGGTEAFF
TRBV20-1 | CSARPPTGTGETQYF
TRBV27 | CASARQPSQETQYF
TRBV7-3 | CASSQTGDWELFF
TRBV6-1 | CASSEEAGREQYF
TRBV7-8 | CASTPWGGWSDGYTF
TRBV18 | CASSPGAGGATDTQYF
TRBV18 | CASSPNAAPGELFF
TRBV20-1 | CSARGGGELFF
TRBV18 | CASSPSGTPRGNTIYF
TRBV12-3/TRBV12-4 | CASSFSSGSGNTIYF
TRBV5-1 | CASSLVLAAADTQYF
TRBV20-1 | CSARVSGGSAGTQYF
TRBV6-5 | CASSYTGQGYSPLHF
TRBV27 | CASGTTGRGYNEQFF
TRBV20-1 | CSAYLGQGVGGYTF
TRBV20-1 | CSARSGTPNTGELFF
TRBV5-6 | CASSYGTSGGVSTDTQYF
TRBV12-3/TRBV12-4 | CASSLYGEQYF
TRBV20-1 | CSAYSGFHTYEQYF
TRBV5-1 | CASSLERNTEAFF
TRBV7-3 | CASSQRTSDEQYF
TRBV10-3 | CAISPVFRNEKLFF
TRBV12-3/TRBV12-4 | CASSPLSQQGRGSPLHF
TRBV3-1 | CASSPGARNYGYTF
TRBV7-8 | CASSLARLAGLQETQYF
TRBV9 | CASSVGTAEETQYF
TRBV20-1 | CSARDSSGGAYEQYF
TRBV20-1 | CSARSITDTQYF